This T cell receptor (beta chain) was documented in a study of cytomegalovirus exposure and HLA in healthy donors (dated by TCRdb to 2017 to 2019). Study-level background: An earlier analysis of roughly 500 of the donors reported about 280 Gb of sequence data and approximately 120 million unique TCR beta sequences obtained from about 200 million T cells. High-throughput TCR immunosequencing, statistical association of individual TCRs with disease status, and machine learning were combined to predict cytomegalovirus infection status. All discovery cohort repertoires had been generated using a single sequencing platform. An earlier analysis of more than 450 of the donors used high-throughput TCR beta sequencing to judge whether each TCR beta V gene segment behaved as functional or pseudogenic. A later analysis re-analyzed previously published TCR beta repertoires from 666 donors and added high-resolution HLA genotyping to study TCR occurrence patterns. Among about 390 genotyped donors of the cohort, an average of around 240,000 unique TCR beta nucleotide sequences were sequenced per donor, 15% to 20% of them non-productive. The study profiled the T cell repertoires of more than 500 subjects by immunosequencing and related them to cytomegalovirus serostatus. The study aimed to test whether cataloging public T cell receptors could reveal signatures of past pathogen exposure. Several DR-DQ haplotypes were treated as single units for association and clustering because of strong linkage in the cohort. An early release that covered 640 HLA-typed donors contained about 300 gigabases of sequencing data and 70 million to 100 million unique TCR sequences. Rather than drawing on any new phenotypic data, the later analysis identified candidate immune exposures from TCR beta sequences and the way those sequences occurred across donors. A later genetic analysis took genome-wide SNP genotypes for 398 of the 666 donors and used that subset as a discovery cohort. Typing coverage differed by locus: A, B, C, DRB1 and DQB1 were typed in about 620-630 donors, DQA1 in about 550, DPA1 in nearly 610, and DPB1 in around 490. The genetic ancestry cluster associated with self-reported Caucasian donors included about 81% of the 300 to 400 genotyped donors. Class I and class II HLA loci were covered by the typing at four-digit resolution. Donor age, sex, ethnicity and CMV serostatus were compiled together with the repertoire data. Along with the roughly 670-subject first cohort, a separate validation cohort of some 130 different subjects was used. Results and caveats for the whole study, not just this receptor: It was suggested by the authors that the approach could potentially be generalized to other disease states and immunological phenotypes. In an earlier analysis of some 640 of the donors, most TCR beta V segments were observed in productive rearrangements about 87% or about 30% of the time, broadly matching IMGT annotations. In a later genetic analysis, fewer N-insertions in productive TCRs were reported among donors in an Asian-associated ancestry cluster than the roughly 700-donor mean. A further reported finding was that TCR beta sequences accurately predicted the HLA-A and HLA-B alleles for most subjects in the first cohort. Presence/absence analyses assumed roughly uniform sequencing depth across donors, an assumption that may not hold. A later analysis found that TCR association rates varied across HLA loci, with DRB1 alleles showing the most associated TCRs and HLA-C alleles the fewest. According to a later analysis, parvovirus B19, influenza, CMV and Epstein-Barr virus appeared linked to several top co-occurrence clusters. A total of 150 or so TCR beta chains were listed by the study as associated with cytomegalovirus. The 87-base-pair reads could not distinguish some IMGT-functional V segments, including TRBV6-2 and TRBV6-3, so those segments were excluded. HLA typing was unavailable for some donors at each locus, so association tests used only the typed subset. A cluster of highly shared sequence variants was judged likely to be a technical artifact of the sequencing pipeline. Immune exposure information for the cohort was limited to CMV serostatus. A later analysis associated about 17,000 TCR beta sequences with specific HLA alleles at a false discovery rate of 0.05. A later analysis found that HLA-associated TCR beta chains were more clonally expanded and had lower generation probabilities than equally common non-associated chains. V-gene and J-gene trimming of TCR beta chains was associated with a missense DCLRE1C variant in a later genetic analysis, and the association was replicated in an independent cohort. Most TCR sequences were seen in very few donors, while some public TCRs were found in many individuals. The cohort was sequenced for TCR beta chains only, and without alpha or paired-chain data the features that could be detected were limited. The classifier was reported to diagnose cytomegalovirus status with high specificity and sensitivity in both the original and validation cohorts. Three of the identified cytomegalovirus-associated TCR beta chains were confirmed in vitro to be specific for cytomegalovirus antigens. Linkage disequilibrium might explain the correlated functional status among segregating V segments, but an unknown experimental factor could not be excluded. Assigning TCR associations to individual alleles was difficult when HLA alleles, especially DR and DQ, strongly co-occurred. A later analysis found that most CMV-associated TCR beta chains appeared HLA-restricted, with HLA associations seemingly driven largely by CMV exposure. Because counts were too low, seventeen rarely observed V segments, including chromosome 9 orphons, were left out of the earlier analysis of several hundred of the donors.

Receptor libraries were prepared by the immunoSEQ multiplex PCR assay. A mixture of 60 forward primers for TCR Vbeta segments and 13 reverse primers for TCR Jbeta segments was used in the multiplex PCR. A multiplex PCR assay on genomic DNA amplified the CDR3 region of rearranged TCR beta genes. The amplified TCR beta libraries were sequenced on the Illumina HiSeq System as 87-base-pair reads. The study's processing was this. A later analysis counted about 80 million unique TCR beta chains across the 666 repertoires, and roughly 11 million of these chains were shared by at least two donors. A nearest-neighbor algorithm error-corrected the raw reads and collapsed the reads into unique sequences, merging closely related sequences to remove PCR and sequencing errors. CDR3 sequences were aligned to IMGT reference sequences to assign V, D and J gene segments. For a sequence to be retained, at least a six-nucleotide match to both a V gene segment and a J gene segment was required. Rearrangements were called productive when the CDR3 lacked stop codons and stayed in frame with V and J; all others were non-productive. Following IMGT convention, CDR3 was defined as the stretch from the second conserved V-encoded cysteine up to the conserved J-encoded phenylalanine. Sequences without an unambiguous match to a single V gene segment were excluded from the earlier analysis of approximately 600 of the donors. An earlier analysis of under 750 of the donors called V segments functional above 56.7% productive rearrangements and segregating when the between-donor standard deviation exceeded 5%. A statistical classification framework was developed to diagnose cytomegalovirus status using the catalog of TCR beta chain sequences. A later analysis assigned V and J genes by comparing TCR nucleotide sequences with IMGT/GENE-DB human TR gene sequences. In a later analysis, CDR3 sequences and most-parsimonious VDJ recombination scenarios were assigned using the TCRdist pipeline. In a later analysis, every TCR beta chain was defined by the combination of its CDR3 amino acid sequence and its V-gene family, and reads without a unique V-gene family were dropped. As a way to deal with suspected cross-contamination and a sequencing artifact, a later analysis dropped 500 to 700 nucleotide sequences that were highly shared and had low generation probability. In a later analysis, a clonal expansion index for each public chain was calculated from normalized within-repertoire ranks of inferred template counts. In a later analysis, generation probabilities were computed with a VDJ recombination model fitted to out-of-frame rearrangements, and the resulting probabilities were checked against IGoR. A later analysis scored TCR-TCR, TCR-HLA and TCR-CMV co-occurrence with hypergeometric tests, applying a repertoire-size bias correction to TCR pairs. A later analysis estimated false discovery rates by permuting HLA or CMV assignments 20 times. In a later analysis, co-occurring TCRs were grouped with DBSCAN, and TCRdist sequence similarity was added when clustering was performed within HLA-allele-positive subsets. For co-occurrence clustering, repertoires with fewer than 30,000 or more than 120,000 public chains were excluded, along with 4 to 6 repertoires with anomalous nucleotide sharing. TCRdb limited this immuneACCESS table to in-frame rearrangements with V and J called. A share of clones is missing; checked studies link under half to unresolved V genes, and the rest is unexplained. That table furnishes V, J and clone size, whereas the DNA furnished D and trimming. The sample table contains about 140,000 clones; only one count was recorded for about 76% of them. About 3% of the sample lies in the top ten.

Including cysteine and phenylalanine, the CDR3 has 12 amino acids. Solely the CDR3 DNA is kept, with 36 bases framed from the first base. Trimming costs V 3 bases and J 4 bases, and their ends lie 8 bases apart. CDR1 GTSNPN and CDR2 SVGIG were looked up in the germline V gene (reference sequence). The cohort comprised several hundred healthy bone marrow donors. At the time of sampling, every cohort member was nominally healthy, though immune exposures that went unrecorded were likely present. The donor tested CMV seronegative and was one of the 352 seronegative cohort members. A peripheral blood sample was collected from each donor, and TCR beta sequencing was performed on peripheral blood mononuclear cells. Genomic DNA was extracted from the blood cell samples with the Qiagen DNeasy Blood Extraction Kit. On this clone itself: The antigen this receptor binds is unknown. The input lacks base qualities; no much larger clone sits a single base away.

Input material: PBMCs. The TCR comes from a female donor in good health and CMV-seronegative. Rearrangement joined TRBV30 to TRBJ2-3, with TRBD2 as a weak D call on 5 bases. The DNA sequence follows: TGTGCCTGGAGCGGGATGGCAGATACGCAGTATTTT. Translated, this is CAWSGMADTQYF.